This TCR beta chain was retrieved from a study of T cell changes during pregnancy in multiple sclerosis. The germline CDR1 and CDR2 sequences are SGHAT and FQNNGV. CDR3 length: 14 residues. V was pared by 5 bases and J by 2 bases, with 10 bases between. This table comes from immunoSEQ multiplex PCR, and its TCRdb copy is limited to in-frame clones, with some not included. The data hold tens of thousands of clones, with about 88% observed a single time. The receptor was isolated from a female donor with multiple sclerosis, enrolled in a pregnancy study. This chain uses TRBV11-2 with TRBJ1-3; TRBD1 is a possible D gene (5 bases). The sequencing here drew on CD4+ T cells from peripheral blood mononuclear cells, taken in the first trimester of pregnancy. CDR3 bases: TGTGCCAGCAGCCGTCCCAGGGCTGGAAACACCATATATTTT. This translates into CASSRPRAGNTIYF.